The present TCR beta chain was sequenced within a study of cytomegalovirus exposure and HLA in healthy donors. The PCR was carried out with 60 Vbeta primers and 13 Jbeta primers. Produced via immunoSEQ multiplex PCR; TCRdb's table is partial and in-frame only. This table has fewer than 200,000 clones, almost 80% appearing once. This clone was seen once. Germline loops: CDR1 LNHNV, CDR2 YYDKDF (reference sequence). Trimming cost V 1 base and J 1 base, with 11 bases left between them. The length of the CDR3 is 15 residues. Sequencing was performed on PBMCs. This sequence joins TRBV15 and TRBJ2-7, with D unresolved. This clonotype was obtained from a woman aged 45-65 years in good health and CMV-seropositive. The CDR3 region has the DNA TGTGCCACCAGCAGAGGAACTACTGCATCCTACGAGCAGTACTTC. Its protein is CATSRGTTASYEQYF.